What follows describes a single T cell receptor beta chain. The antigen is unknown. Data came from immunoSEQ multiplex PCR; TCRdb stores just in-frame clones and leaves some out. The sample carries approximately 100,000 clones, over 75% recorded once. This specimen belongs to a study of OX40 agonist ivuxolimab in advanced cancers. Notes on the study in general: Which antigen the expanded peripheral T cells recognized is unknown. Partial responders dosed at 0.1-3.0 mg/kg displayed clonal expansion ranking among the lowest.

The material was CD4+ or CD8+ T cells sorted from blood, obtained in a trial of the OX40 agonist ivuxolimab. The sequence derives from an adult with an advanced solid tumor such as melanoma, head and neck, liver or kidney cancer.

CDR3 region: CASSPPVGSHTEAFF. DNA of the CDR3: TGTGCCAGCAGTCCTCCCGTTGGCAGTCACACTGAAGCTTTCTTT. The chain is built from TRBV28 and TRBJ1-1; the D is unclear. Trimming cost V 5 bases and J 3 bases, with 16 bases left between them. The germline V gene has CDR1 MDHEN and CDR2 SYDVKM. The CDR3 has 15 amino acids.